These T cell receptor beta chains were read from a single sample in a study of post-analysis software for immune sequencing data. TCRdb reanalysed the PCR reads using MiXCR and keeps one entry per CDR3 protein. The data show a few hundred thousand distinct CDR3 sequences, more than 30% seen once. Material for sequencing was blood. Receptors originate from a girl aged 2 to 10 with multiple sclerosis. CDR3s include the opening cysteine and the closing phenylalanine or tryptophan. A D gene is named only where the DNA matches it firmly. Some rows have no size entry. The others give once, few or many, or a class for an expanded clone.

d_gene	v_gene	j_gene	abundance	CDR3nt	CDR3aa
NA	TRBV29-1	TRBJ2-5	NA	TGCAGCGCCGGCTGGGCAGGGCGAGAAGAGACCCAGTACTTC	CSAGWAGREETQYF
NA	TRBV20-1	TRBJ2-3	few	TGCAGTGCTAGAAAAGACAGTGCAGATACGCAGTATTTT	CSARKDSADTQYF
NA	TRBV28	TRBJ2-7	NA	TGTGCCAGCAGTTTAGTATCAGGGTTCACCTACGAGCAGTACTTC	CASSLVSGFTYEQYF
NA	TRBV24-1	TRBJ2-2	few	TGTGCCACCAGTGACTCCCACGGCAGGCCCACCGGGGAGCTGTTTTTT	CATSDSHGRPTGELFF
TRBD1	TRBV20-1	TRBJ2-5	few	TGCAGTGCCCCCCCGGGACAGGGCCAAGAGACCCAGTACTTC	CSAPPGQGQETQYF
TRBD1	TRBV6-5	TRBJ2-5	few	TGTGCCAGCAGCCCCCGGGACAGGGAGGGCTGGACCCAGTACTTC	CASSPRDREGWTQYF
TRBD1	TRBV27	TRBJ2-3	few	TGTGCCAGCAGTACAGGGACAGGCAGCACAGATACGCAGTATTTT	CASSTGTGSTDTQYF
TRBD1	TRBV5-5	TRBJ2-3	few	TGTGCCAGCAGCCCGGGACAGGGGGCAACAGATACGCAGTATTTT	CASSPGQGATDTQYF
NA	TRBV28	TRBJ2-7	NA	TGTGCCAGCAGTCCGACAGGTTATTCCTACGAGCAGTACTTC	CASSPTGYSYEQYF
NA	TRBV27	TRBJ2-1	NA	TGTGCCAGCAGTCCTGTAGTCTCCTACAATGAGCAGTTCTTC	CASSPVVSYNEQFF
NA	TRBV15	TRBJ2-1	NA	TGTGCCACCAGCAGAGATCCTGCCGGCAATGAGCAGTTCTTC	CATSRDPAGNEQFF
NA	TRBV28	TRBJ2-7	NA	TGTGCCAGCAGTTTAGTAGGGCAGGCGGGGGAGCAGTACTTC	CASSLVGQAGEQYF
TRBD1	TRBV7-9	TRBJ2-1	few	TGTGCCAGCAGGCCCCGGGACAGAGACAATGAGCAGTTCTTC	CASRPRDRDNEQFF
NA	TRBV5-1	TRBJ2-5	NA	TGCGCCAGCAGGTCCGGGGGCCAAGAGACCCAGTACTTC	CASRSGGQETQYF
NA	TRBV4-1	TRBJ2-7	few	TGCGCCAGCAGCCAAGATAACCGAGGATACGAGCAGTACTTC	CASSQDNRGYEQYF
NA	TRBV7-2	TRBJ2-7	NA	TGTGCCAGCAGTCAAAAAACAACTCCCGAAGGTGATGAGCAGTACTTC	CASSQKTTPEGDEQYF
TRBD2	TRBV30	TRBJ2-3	NA	TGTGCCTGGAGTCGGCTAGCGGCGATCACAGATACGCAGTATTTT	CAWSRLAAITDTQYF
TRBD2	TRBV5-1	TRBJ2-1	few	TGCGCCAGCAGCTCCCCCACGGGAGCGGGGGGTAGTAATGAGCAGTTCTTC	CASSSPTGAGGSNEQFF
TRBD2	TRBV7-2	TRBJ2-7	few	TGTGCCAGCCTAGCGGGAGGGCCTCTTGGGTCCGAGCAGTACTTC	CASLAGGPLGSEQYF
TRBD1	TRBV20-1	TRBJ2-3	once	TGCAGTGCTAGAGCGGGACAGTGGGCAGATACGCAGTATTTT	CSARAGQWADTQYF
NA	TRBV7-2	TRBJ1-2	few	TGTGCCAGCAGCTTACCAATTTCCTATGGCTACACCTTC	CASSLPISYGYTF
NA	TRBV29-1	TRBJ2-3	few	TGCAGCGTTGACAGTACCCCAGATACGCAGTATTTT	CSVDSTPDTQYF
TRBD2	TRBV5-1	TRBJ2-3	NA	TGCGCCAGCAGCTTGCCTGGACTAGCGGGAGGTACAGATACGCAGTATTTT	CASSLPGLAGGTDTQYF
NA	TRBV6-5	TRBJ1-6	few	TGTGCCAGCAGTTACTCGAGGCGGGCCCCGACCTATTCACCCCTCCACTTT	CASSYSRRAPTYSPLHF
TRBD2	TRBV29-1	TRBJ2-3	NA	TGCAGCGTTGTGCTAGCGGGGCGCACAGATACGCAGTATTTT	CSVVLAGRTDTQYF
NA	TRBV29-1	TRBJ2-7	many	TGCAGCGTTGCCCCGGGACTTCTAACCTACGAGCAGTACTTC	CSVAPGLLTYEQYF
TRBD2	TRBV25-1	TRBJ2-7	NA	TGTGCCAGCAGTGAATGGGGGACTAGCGGGAGAGGGTACGAGCAGTACTTC	CASSEWGTSGRGYEQYF
NA	TRBV12-3/TRBV12-4	TRBJ2-3	NA	TGTGCCAGCAGTCGAGATACGCAGTATTTT	CASSRDTQYF
NA	TRBV20-1	TRBJ2-5	NA	TGCAGTTACCTCGACAGAGGACAAGAGACCCAGTACTTC	CSYLDRGQETQYF
NA	TRBV20-1	TRBJ2-7	many	TGCAGTGCTAGCGGGGGAGCCTACGAGCAGTACTTC	CSASGGAYEQYF
TRBD1	TRBV20-1	TRBJ1-5	NA	TGCAGTGCTACGCGACAGGGGCTCACTCAGCCCCAGCATTTT	CSATRQGLTQPQHF
NA	TRBV20-1	TRBJ2-5	few	TGCAGTGCTAGAGATGAACGGGCCTCGAGCTGGGCCCAGTACTTC	CSARDERASSWAQYF
TRBD2	TRBV4-2	TRBJ2-1	NA	TGTGCCAGCAGCCAAACTAGCGGGAGGCCCTCCTACAATGAGCAGTTCTTC	CASSQTSGRPSYNEQFF
TRBD2	TRBV28	TRBJ2-5	NA	TGTGCCAGCAGTCCTCTAGCGGGGCGCAGGTACTTC	CASSPLAGRRYF
NA	TRBV9	TRBJ2-3	NA	TGTGCCAGCAGCGTAGTAGGCGGGCGGAGCACAGATACGCAGTATTTT	CASSVVGGRSTDTQYF
NA	TRBV28	TRBJ2-7	few	TGTGCCAGCAGTGCTCAAGGCAGGGGCTCCTACGAGCAGTACTTC	CASSAQGRGSYEQYF
TRBD2	TRBV12-3/TRBV12-4	TRBJ2-1	NA	TGTGCCAGCAGTTCCAGCGGGGGTTCCTACAATGAGCAGTTCTTC	CASSSSGGSYNEQFF
TRBD2	TRBV20-1	TRBJ2-1	many	TGCAGTGCTCATGGACTAGCGGGCCCAGGGCCCTCCTACAATGAGCAGTTCTTC	CSAHGLAGPGPSYNEQFF
NA	TRBV7-2	TRBJ2-5	few	TGTGCCAGCAGCTTAGTGGGAGAACAAGAGACCCAGTACTTC	CASSLVGEQETQYF
NA	TRBV12-3/TRBV12-4	TRBJ1-1	NA	TGTGCCAGCAGTTTATATTACGCTGAAGCTTTCTTT	CASSLYYAEAFF
NA	TRBV7-3	TRBJ2-3	few	TGTGCCAGCAGCCCCGTGGCTTGGGGCACAGATACGCAGTATTTT	CASSPVAWGTDTQYF
TRBD1	TRBV27	TRBJ1-6	few	TGTGCCAGCAGTCCCGCGGGACAGGGGATTTCACCCCTCCACTTT	CASSPAGQGISPLHF
TRBD1	TRBV7-2	TRBJ2-7	NA	TGTGCCAGCAGCTCGGACAGGGCCGCCTACGAGCAGTACTTC	CASSSDRAAYEQYF
NA	TRBV4-1	TRBJ1-2	many	TGCGCCAGCAGCCAATCCGGACATGGCTACACCTTC	CASSQSGHGYTF
NA	TRBV2	TRBJ1-2	NA	TGTGCCAGCACTAGAAACGGTAGAAATGATCAAAATGGCTACACCTTC	CASTRNGRNDQNGYTF